A single sample gave rise to the 30 T cell receptor beta chains below, sequenced in a study of shared clonotypes between healthy human individuals (dated by TCRdb to 2019 to 2021). To prepare the library, the immunoSEQ multiplex PCR assay was applied. TCRdb obtained this table from immuneACCESS and retained in-frame rearrangements with V and J assigned. These tables miss some clones; where compared with another copy, unresolved V genes account for less than half of the shortfall, and the remainder is unexplained. The table for this sample lists 550,000 to 800,000 clones; 74% of them were counted only once. The ten largest clones take up approximately 1.7% of the sample. Sequencing was performed on memory CD4+ T cells sorted from blood. The sample's cell subset or site label, decoded: CD45RA-negative fraction. The receptors shown here come from a woman under 40 in good health.

The chain carries TRBV5-8 and TRBJ2-1; 8 nucleotides line up with TRBD2. The CDR3 has 17 amino acids. Trimming removed 1 base from V and 0 bases from J; junction bases left unmatched: 6. Germline CDR1 is SGHTS and CDR2 is YDEGEE. The CDR3 spells CASSLHSGGHSYNEQFF. The CDR3 DNA is TGTGCCAGCAGCTTGCATTCGGGAGGGCACTCCTACAATGAGCAGTTCTTC.

This clone was detected a few times. The gene calls are TRBV7-9 and TRBJ1-2; D perhaps matches TRBD1 (6 bases). The CDR3 sequence is 14 residues long. The germline V gene has CDR1 SEHNR and CDR2 FQNEAQ (reference sequence). V gave up 0 bases and J gave up 5 bases, with 10 bases separating them. CDR3 sequence reads: CASSLAGQWYGYTF. The CDR3 region has the DNA TGTGCCAGCAGCTTAGCGGGACAATGGTATGGCTACACCTTC.

The chain uses TRBV6-5 and TRBJ1-1; the match to TRBD1 covers 9 bases. This CDR3 contains 15 residues. Looked up from germline, CDR1 is MNHEY and CDR2 is SVGAGI. V lost 6 bases, J lost 4 bases, and 9 bases stayed unmatched. The CDR3 DNA reads as TGTGCCAGCAGCGAGCCGGGACAGGGTCTCACTGAAGCTTTCTTT. Translated: CASSEPGQGLTEAFF.

This chain uses TRBV5-1 with TRBJ1-4; D might be TRBD1 (6 bases). Trimming left V 5 bases short and J 4 bases short, with 9 bases between. Germline values: CDR1 SGHRS, CDR2 YFSETQ. The CDR3 length is 13 residues. For the CDR3, the DNA is TGCGCCAGCAGGGGGGCGATTAATGAAAAACTGTTTTTT. Protein sequence: CASRGAINEKLFF.

This clone has a single count. The J gene is TRBJ1-5, the V gene TRBV27; 7 bases are shared with TRBD1. Germline lookup yields CDR1 MNHEY and CDR2 SMNVEV (reference sequence). V shed 2 bases and J 6 bases; nucleotides not matched to a gene: 4. The CDR3 consists of 14 residues. CDR3 protein: CASSLGHRGQPQHF. The CDR3 region has the DNA TGTGCCAGCAGTTTAGGACACAGGGGTCAGCCCCAGCATTTT.

The CDR3 reads CASASGTGVYNEQFF. DNA for the CDR3: TGTGCCAGCGCCTCCGGGACAGGGGTCTACAATGAGCAGTTCTTC. V is TRBV2 and J is TRBJ2-1; TRBD1 aligns across 10 bases. Losses at the gene ends were 8 bases for V and 3 bases for J; bases not matched to a gene: 7. Germline V CDR1 and CDR2: SNHLY, FYNNEI. This CDR3 comprises 15 residues.

The chain has TRBV7-2 and TRBJ1-2, with D possibly TRBD1 on 5 matching bases. The CDR3 loop spans 13 amino acids. Germline V gene sequence: CDR1 SGHTA, CDR2 FQGNSA. V gave up 4 bases and J gave up 8 bases, with 14 bases separating them. This chain's CDR3 is CASSSRTREGYTF. The CDR3 bases are TGTGCCAGCAGCTCGCGGACACGGGAGGGCTACACCTTC.

This rearrangement joins TRBV5-1 to TRBJ2-3; possibly TRBD2 for D (5 bases). From germline, CDR1 is SGHRS and CDR2 YFSETQ. V lost 4 bases, J lost 11 bases, and 20 bases lay in between. The CDR3 spans 14 residues. CDR3 nucleotide sequence: TGCGCCAGCAGCCCCCGGCTAGCCGCTCCCCAGCAGTATTTT. This sequence encodes CASSPRLAAPQQYF.

V usage is TRBV27 and J usage is TRBJ1-4; D not certain. Deletions cut 1 base from V and 8 bases from J, with 11 bases between. This CDR3 is built from 14 residues. The germline gives CDR1 MNHEY, CDR2 SMNVEV (reference sequence). CDR3 region: CASSLYNTREKLFF. CDR3 bases: TGTGCCAGCAGTTTATATAACACGAGGGAAAAACTGTTTTTT.

The chain couples TRBV11-2 to TRBJ2-5, with TRBD2 as a possible D gene (6 bases). This CDR3 contains 15 residues. CDR1 and CDR2 (germline): SGHAT, FQNNGV. Trimming shortened V by 1 base and J by 5 bases, and 14 bases separated the two germline ends. The CDR3 nucleotides are TGTGCCAGCAGCTTAGGATCCACACTAGCTGAGACCCAGTACTTC. It specifies CASSLGSTLAETQYF.

J is TRBJ2-7 and V is TRBV5-5; the D gene is possibly TRBD1 (6 bases). Germline V gene lookup returns CDR1 SGHKS and CDR2 YYEKEE (reference sequence). Deletions cut 0 bases from V and 6 bases from J, with 19 bases between. CDR3 length: 16 amino acids. CDR3 nucleotide sequence: TGTGCCAGCAGCTTGGCCGGCGACCCAAGGGGGTTCGAGCAGTACTTC. It yields the protein CASSLAGDPRGFEQYF.

The V and J genes are TRBV18 and TRBJ1-1; D is uncertain. The germline V gene encodes CDR1 KGHSH and CDR2 LQKENI. Trimming cost V 1 base and J 4 bases, with 7 bases left between them. The CDR3 is 13 residues long. The DNA for the CDR3 is TGTGCCAGCTCACCACGGCAGACCACTGAAGCTTTCTTT. Amino acid sequence: CASSPRQTTEAFF.

This clone was recorded only once. The chain links TRBV7-8 to TRBJ2-1, with D tentatively TRBD2 (6 bases). V lost 1 base and J lost 5, with 18 bases in between. The CDR3 has 17 residues. The germline CDR1 and CDR2 sequences are SGHVS and FQNEAQ. Written as DNA, the CDR3 is TGTGCCAGCAGCTTAGATCTTAGGACTACCGACGACAATGAGCAGTTCTTC. Protein: CASSLDLRTTDDNEQFF.

In DNA, the CDR3 is TGTGCCAGCAGTTTAAGACAGGGCTATCAGCCCCAGCATTTT. Its translation: CASSLRQGYQPQHF. This sequence joins TRBV27 and TRBJ1-5, with TRBD1 matching 7 bases. CDR3 size: 14 residues. The germline gives CDR1 MNHEY, CDR2 SMNVEV (reference sequence). V shed 2 bases and J 5 bases; nucleotides not matched to a gene: 3.

The V and J genes are TRBV7-9 and TRBJ1-5, with 8 bases matching TRBD1. The CDR3 totals 19 residues. In germline, CDR1 is SEHNR, CDR2 FQNEAQ (reference sequence). The ends lost 4 bases at V and 2 bases at J; junction bases unmatched: 16. This CDR3 reads CASSYPIVRGRIGNQPQHF. The CDR3 nucleotides read TGTGCCAGCAGCTACCCAATAGTCAGGGGGCGTATCGGCAATCAGCCCCAGCATTTT.

The gene calls are TRBV9 and TRBJ2-5; 11 bases fit TRBD2. The CDR3 sequence is 15 residues long. Germline lookup yields CDR1 SGDLS and CDR2 YYNGEE. V shed 1 base, J shed 4 bases, and the junction held 3 bases outside the gene matches. CDR3 in DNA: TGTGCCAGCAGCGTACGACTAGCGGGAAGAGAGACCCAGTACTTC. Its protein product is CASSVRLAGRETQYF.

This clone was counted only a few times. The DNA of the CDR3 is TGTGCCAGCAGTGAAAACGGACAGGTCAATGAGCAGTTCTTC. Translation: CASSENGQVNEQFF. V gene TRBV25-1 combines with J gene TRBJ2-1, with TRBD1 matching 7 bases. Trimming took 2 bases from V and 6 from J; bases not matched to a gene: 4. Germline V gene data show CDR1 as MGHDK and CDR2 as SYGVNS. CDR3 size: 14 residues.

The chain carries TRBV7-9 and TRBJ1-5; D unclear. CDR1 and CDR2 from the germline V gene are SEHNR and FQNEAQ (reference sequence). V lost 1 base to trimming and J lost 1 base, with 8 bases between them. The CDR3 extends over 15 amino acids. CDR3 protein: CASSLDTLSNQPQHF. The DNA for the CDR3 is TGTGCCAGCAGCTTAGACACCTTAAGCAATCAGCCCCAGCATTTT.

The chain joins TRBV6-1 to TRBJ2-5, with 8 bases identical to TRBD1. The J call may be incorrect, as the DNA end agrees better with TRBJ2-7. Germline CDR1 is MNHNS and CDR2 is SASEGT. There are 13 residues in the CDR3. The CDR3 nucleotides are TGTGCCAGCATCGTAGACAGGGGCTACGAGCAGTACTTC. It specifies CASIVDRGYEQYF.

The chain is built from TRBV10-3 and TRBJ2-7; 7 bases align to TRBD2. There are 14 residues in the CDR3. CDR1 ENHRY and CDR2 SYGVKD come from the germline V gene. V shed 11 bases and J 0 bases; nucleotides not matched to a gene: 10. CDR3 residues: CADLSSGDSYEQYF. CDR3 DNA: TGTGCCGATCTGTCTAGCGGAGACTCCTACGAGCAGTACTTC.

The J gene is TRBJ1-4, the V gene TRBV25-1, with TRBD1 identical over 9 bases. The CDR3 totals 16 residues. Per germline, CDR1 MGHDK and CDR2 SYGVNS. J was trimmed by 8 bases and V by 3 bases; bases with no gene match: 10. The CDR3 here is CASSDKTGTGMEKLFF. CDR3 coding DNA: TGTGCCAGCAGTGACAAAACCGGGACAGGGATGGAAAAACTGTTTTTT.

This chain connects TRBV11-3 to TRBJ1-1; no reliable D call. The length of the CDR3 is 13 residues. Trimming removed 1 base at V and 4 bases at J, with 7 bases between. Germline CDR1 reads SGHNT; CDR2 reads YENEEA. The CDR3 DNA follows: TGTGCCAGCAGCTTAGGGGCGGTCACTGAAGCTTTCTTT. Its protein product is CASSLGAVTEAFF.

This chain connects TRBV14 to TRBJ2-2; 7 bases are shared with TRBD1. V gave up 4 bases and J gave up 1 base; unmatched junction bases: 0. The CDR3 is 14 residues long. Germline assignment: CDR1 SGHDN and CDR2 FVKESK. The CDR3 nucleotides are TGTGCCAGCAGCCGACAGGGGAACACCGGGGAGCTGTTTTTT. Its protein is CASSRQGNTGELFF.

The CDR3 reads CASSLGFWTSGGYTQYF. CDR3 DNA sequence: TGTGCCAGCAGCTTAGGTTTCTGGACTAGCGGTGGTTATACGCAGTATTTT. The rearrangement uses TRBV5-8 and TRBJ2-3; 10 bases match TRBD2. The germline V gene encodes CDR1 SGHTS and CDR2 YDEGEE. After removal of 2 bases from V and 7 bases from J, the junction contained 13 bases not matched to a gene. The CDR3 spans 17 residues. Based on the CDR3 plus reference TRBV5-8 and TRBJ2-3, the full variable domain is EAGVTQSPTHLIKTRGQQATLRCSPISGHTSVYWYQQALGLGLQFLLWYDEGEERNRGNFPPRFSGRQFPNYSSELNVNALELEDSALYLCASSLGFWTSGGYTQYFGPGTRLTVL.

A remark on this clone: The sample has other DNA sequences that encode this CDR3 too. The CDR3 sequence: CASSPGQESGNTIYF. DNA of the CDR3: TGCGCCAGCAGTCCGGGACAAGAATCTGGAAACACCATATATTTT. This sequence joins TRBV5-1 and TRBJ1-3, with D tentatively TRBD1 (6 bases). Germline V gene lookup returns CDR1 SGHRS and CDR2 YFSETQ. The CDR3 spans 15 residues. Trimming cost V 5 bases and J 1 base, with 13 bases left between them.

V gene TRBV6-5 combines with J gene TRBJ2-2; 8 positions match TRBD1. The CDR3 contains 15 residues. Germline-derived CDR1 and CDR2 are MNHEY and SVGAGI. The V gene end was trimmed by 7 bases and the J gene end by 2 bases; junction bases not matched to a gene: 6. DNA of the CDR3: TGTGCCAGCAAACAACAGGGGGTAAACACCGGGGAGCTGTTTTTT. Protein product: CASKQQGVNTGELFF.

The chain recombines TRBV2 with TRBJ1-2; D unresolved. This CDR3 contains 12 residues. Germline values: CDR1 SNHLY, CDR2 FYNNEI. Trimming stripped 6 bases from V and 2 bases from J, with 7 bases between. CDR3 sequence reads: CASRDANYGYTF. Written as DNA, the CDR3 is TGTGCCAGCAGGGACGCCAACTATGGCTACACCTTC.

Only a few counts were recorded for this clone. The gene calls are TRBV5-1 and TRBJ1-4, with D hard to call. Trimming removed 3 bases from V and 0 bases from J, with 9 bases in between. Germline V gives CDR1 SGHRS, CDR2 YFSETQ. The length of the CDR3 is 15 residues. This chain's CDR3 is CASSSHSPTNEKLFF. The CDR3 DNA follows: TGCGCCAGCAGCTCCCACTCCCCAACTAATGAAAAACTGTTTTTT.

The chain uses TRBV2 and TRBJ2-6; TRBD2 agrees at 12 bases. The CDR3 is made up of 17 amino acids. J lost 2 bases, V lost 4 bases, and 3 bases had no gene match. Germline V lookup: CDR1 SNHLY, CDR2 FYNNEI. CDR3 sequence: CASSGLAGDAGANVLTF. CDR3 DNA sequence: TGTGCCAGCAGTGGACTAGCGGGAGATGCTGGGGCCAACGTCCTGACTTTC.

The chain recombines TRBV28 with TRBJ2-3, with 9 bases that match TRBD2. This CDR3 comprises 14 residues. V lost 5 bases, J lost 8 bases, and 8 bases stayed unmatched. Germline V gives CDR1 MDHEN, CDR2 SYDVKM. The CDR3 is CASSPGLAPGTQYF. CDR3 sequence (DNA): TGTGCCAGCAGTCCAGGACTAGCGCCTGGTACGCAGTATTTT.